These 11 T cell receptor beta chains were sequenced from one sample in a study of shared clonotypes between healthy human individuals (dated by TCRdb to the early 2020s). Receptors were amplified or captured by the immunoSEQ multiplex PCR assay. The table was pulled from immuneACCESS by TCRdb, which kept in-frame rearrangements only. Such tables lose some clones; where checked, under half of the loss comes from unresolved V genes, and the rest has no known cause. Here the sample has approximately 340,000 clones; approximately 74% occur a single time. The ten largest make up about a tenth of the sample. The specimen sequenced was memory CD4+ T cells sorted from blood. This sample's cell subset or site label indicates: CD45RA-negative fraction. The receptors originated from a man aged 30-40 years in good health.

The J gene is TRBJ2-2, the V gene TRBV5-1; 7 nucleotides align to TRBD1. CDR3 length equals 15 residues. Germline V CDR1 and CDR2: SGHRS, YFSETQ. J lost 5 bases, V lost 5 bases, and 9 bases had no gene match. The CDR3 sequence: CASRTGTVGTGELFF. In nucleotides, the CDR3 is TGCGCCAGCAGGACCGGGACAGTTGGGACCGGGGAGCTGTTTTTT.

This rearrangement joins TRBV11-1 to TRBJ2-1; 12 bases fit TRBD2. V was clipped by 2 bases and J by 5 bases; unmatched bases: 4. CDR1 and CDR2 (germline): SGHAT, FQDESV (reference sequence). This CDR3 comprises 16 residues. In nucleotides, the CDR3 is TGTGCCAGCAGCTTATTTACTAGCGGGAGGAACAATGAGCAGTTCTTC. Its protein is CASSLFTSGRNNEQFF.

The chain links TRBV5-5 to TRBJ1-3; D is ambiguous. Germline CDR1 and CDR2: SGHKS and YYEKEE (reference sequence). Trimming removed 3 bases from V and 1 base from J, with 11 bases in between. The CDR3 is 15 amino acids. The CDR3 region is CASSYELGSGNTIYF. In DNA form, the CDR3 reads TGTGCCAGCAGCTACGAGCTGGGTTCTGGAAACACCATATATTTT.

The chain joins TRBV6-5 to TRBJ1-2; 8 positions match TRBD1. This CDR3 spans 14 amino acids. The V and J ends lost 10 bases and 7 bases, in that order; junction bases with no gene match: 14. CDR1 MNHEY and CDR2 SVGAGI come from the germline V gene. In DNA form, the CDR3 reads TGTGCCACCTCGGGCGACAGGACAGGGTTTGGCTACACCTTC. Its translation is CATSGDRTGFGYTF.

The CDR3 DNA sequence: TGCGCCAGCAGCCCCGGGGTAGCGGGAGGACCTGCGGATACGCAGTATTTT. Translation gives CASSPGVAGGPADTQYF. The chain has TRBV5-1 and TRBJ2-3, with TRBD2 identical over 10 bases. The J segment lost 6 bases and the V segment lost 4 bases, leaving 14 bases of the junction unmatched. Per germline, CDR1 SGHRS and CDR2 YFSETQ. The CDR3 runs to 17 residues. Together with reference TRBV5-1 and TRBJ2-3, the CDR3 gives the full variable domain: KAGVTQTPRYLIKTRGQQVTLSCSPISGHRSVSWYQQTPGQGLQFLFEYFSETQRNKGNFPGRFSGRQFSNSRSEMNVSTLELGDSALYLCASSPGVAGGPADTQYFGPGTRLTVL.

The chain recombines TRBV18 with TRBJ2-2, with 7 positions matching TRBD2. CDR1 and CDR2 from the germline V gene are KGHSH and LQKENI. J was trimmed by 5 bases and V by 4 bases; bases with no gene match: 7. The CDR3 has 15 residues. This CDR3 is CASSLSGTVTGELFF. The CDR3 DNA reads TGTGCCAGCTCACTCAGCGGGACGGTAACCGGGGAGCTGTTTTTT. Full variable domain (remainder filled in from reference TRBV18 and TRBJ2-2): NAGVMQNPRHLVRRRGQEARLRCSPMKGHSHVYWYRQLPEEGLKFMVYLQKENIIDESGMPKERFSAEFPKEGPSILRIQQVVRGDSAAYFCASSLSGTVTGELFFGEGSRLTVL.

This clone was seen many times. The chain combines TRBV2 with TRBJ2-7; no reliable D call. The CDR3 spans 15 residues. Trimming removed 5 bases from V and 3 bases from J, with 17 bases in between. Germline V gives CDR1 SNHLY, CDR2 FYNNEI. The DNA of the CDR3 is TGTGCCAGCAGTTCGACAAGCAGGAGCCTCTACGAGCAGTACTTC. Protein sequence: CASSSTSRSLYEQYF.

The V call is TRBV2, the J call TRBJ2-1; D is unclear. CDR3 length equals 13 residues. V shed 3 bases and J shed 4 bases, with 7 bases lying between them. Looked up from germline, CDR1 is SNHLY and CDR2 is FYNNEI. The CDR3 spells CASSDTSYNEQFF. The CDR3 nucleotides read TGTGCCAGCAGTGATACCTCTTACAATGAGCAGTTCTTC.

The gene calls are TRBV6-1 and TRBJ2-1; 7 nucleotides line up with TRBD2. The CDR3 totals 14 residues. Germline CDR1 and CDR2: MNHNS and SASEGT. Unmatched junction bases numbered 7, after V lost 9 bases and J lost 2 bases. In DNA, the CDR3 is TGTGCCAGTGCTCTGGCGGGAGCCTACAATGAGCAGTTCTTC. Protein product: CASALAGAYNEQFF.

The V call is TRBV7-3, the J call TRBJ2-2; D gene uncertain. Trimming cost V 0 bases and J 3 bases, with 8 bases left between them. CDR1 and CDR2 (germline): SGHTA, FQGTGA. CDR3 length: 15 amino acids. Here the CDR3 reads CASSLTATYTGELFF. The CDR3 DNA reads TGTGCCAGCAGCTTAACCGCAACCTACACCGGGGAGCTGTTTTTT.

The V gene is TRBV5-4, the J gene TRBJ2-7; possible D gene TRBD1, 6 bases. Germline CDR1 SGHNT, CDR2 YYREEE (reference sequence). The CDR3 is made up of 15 amino acids. V was cut by 0 bases and J by 1 base, with 11 bases left in between. The chain's CDR3 is CASSLGAGQSYEQYF. As DNA, the CDR3 is TGTGCCAGCAGCTTGGGCGCTGGACAGTCCTACGAGCAGTACTTC.